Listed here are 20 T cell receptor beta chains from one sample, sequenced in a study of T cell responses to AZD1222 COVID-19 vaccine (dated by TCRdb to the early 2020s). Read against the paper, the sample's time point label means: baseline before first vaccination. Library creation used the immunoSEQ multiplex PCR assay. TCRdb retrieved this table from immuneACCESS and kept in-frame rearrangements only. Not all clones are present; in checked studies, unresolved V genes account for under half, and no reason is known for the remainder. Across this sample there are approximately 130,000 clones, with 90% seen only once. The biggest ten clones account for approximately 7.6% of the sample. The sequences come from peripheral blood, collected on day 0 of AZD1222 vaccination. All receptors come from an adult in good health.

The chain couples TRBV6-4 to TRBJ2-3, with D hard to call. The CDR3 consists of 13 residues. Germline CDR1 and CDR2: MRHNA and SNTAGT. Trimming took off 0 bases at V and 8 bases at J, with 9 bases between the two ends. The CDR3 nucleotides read TGTGCCAGCAGTGACTCGACCCGGAGTACGCAGTATTTT. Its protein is CASSDSTRSTQYF.

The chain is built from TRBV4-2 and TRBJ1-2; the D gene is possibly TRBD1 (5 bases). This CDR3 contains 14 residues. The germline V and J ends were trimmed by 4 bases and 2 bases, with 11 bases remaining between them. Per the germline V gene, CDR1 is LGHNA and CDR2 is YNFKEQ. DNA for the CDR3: TGTGCCAGCAGCCCCCCAGGGAAAAACTATGGCTACACCTTC. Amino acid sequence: CASSPPGKNYGYTF.

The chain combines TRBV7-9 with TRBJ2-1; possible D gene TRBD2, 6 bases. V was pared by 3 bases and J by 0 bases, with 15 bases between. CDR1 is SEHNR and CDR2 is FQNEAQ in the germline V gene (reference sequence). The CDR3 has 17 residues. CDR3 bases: TGTGCCAGCAGCTTTTTCGTAGCGGCGGACTCCTACAATGAGCAGTTCTTC. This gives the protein CASSFFVAADSYNEQFF.

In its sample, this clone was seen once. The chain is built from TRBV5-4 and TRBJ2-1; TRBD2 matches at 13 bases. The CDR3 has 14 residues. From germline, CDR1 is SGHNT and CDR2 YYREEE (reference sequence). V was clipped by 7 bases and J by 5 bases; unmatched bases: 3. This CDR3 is CASGTSGTNNEQFF. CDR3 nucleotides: TGTGCCAGCGGGACTAGCGGGACTAACAATGAGCAGTTCTTC.

The CDR3 loop is CASSSDQRDGYTF. In DNA, the CDR3 is TGTGCCAGCAGTTCCGACCAGAGGGACGGCTACACCTTC. This sequence joins TRBV6-1 and TRBJ1-2; D possibly corresponds to TRBD1 (5 bases). CDR3 length: 13 amino acids. Germline CDR1 and CDR2: MNHNS and SASEGT. Trimming cost V 5 bases and J 8 bases, with 15 bases left between them.

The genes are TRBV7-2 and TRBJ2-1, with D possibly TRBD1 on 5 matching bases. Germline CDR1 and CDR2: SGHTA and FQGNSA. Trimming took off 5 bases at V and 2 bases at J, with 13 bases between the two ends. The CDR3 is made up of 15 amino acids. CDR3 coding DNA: TGTGCCAGCAGCATAGGGGTAGGCCCCTACAATGAGCAGTTCTTC. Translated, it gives CASSIGVGPYNEQFF.

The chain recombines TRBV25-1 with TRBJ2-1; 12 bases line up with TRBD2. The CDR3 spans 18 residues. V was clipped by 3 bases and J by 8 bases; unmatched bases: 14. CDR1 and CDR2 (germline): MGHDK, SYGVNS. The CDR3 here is CASSEAQGLAGPGDEQFF. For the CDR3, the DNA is TGTGCCAGCAGTGAGGCCCAGGGACTAGCGGGCCCCGGGGATGAGCAGTTCTTC.

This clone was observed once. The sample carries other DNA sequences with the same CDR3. The CDR3 region has the DNA TGTGCCAGCAGCGTACAGGGGGGGACTGAAGCTTTCTTT. This codes for CASSVQGGTEAFF. The gene calls are TRBV9 and TRBJ1-1, with 7 bases that match TRBD1. V was clipped by 1 base and J by 5 bases; unmatched bases: 2. The CDR3 is 13 amino acids. Germline-derived CDR1 and CDR2 are SGDLS and YYNGEE.

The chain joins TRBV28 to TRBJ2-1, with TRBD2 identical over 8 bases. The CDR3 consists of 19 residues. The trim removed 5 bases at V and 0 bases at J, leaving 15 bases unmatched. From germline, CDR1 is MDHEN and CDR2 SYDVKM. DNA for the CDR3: TGTGCCAGCAGTACCTCATACCGACTAGCGAGGAGCTCCTACAATGAGCAGTTCTTC. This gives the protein CASSTSYRLARSSYNEQFF. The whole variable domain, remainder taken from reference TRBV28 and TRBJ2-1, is DVKVTQSSRYLVKRTGEKVFLECVQDMDHENMFWYRQDPGLGLRLIYFSYDVKMKEKGDIPEGYSVSREKKERFSLILESASTNQTSMYLCASSTSYRLARSSYNEQFFGPGTRLTVL.

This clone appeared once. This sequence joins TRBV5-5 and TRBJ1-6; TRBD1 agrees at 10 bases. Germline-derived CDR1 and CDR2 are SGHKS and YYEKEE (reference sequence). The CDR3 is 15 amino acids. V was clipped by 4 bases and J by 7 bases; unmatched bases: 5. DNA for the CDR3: TGTGCCAGCAGCCGACCGGGACAGGGGAATTCACCCCTCCACTTT. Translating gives CASSRPGQGNSPLHF. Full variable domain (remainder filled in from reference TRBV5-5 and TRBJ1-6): DAGVTQSPTHLIKTRGQQVTLRCSPISGHKSVSWYQQVLGQGPQFIFQYYEKEERGRGNFPDRFSARQFPNYSSELNVNALLLGDSALYLCASSRPGQGNSPLHFGNGTRLTVT.

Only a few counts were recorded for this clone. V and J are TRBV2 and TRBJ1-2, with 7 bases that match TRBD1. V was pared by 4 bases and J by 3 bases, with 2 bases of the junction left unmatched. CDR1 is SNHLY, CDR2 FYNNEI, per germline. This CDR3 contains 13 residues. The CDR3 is CASSGQGDYGYTF. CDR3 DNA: TGTGCCAGCAGTGGTCAGGGGGACTATGGCTACACCTTC.

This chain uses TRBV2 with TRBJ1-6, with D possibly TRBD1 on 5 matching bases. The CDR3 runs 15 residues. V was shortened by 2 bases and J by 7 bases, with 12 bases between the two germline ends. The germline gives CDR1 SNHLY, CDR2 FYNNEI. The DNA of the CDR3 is TGTGCCAGCAGTGAAAGGCCAGGGCACAATTCACCCCTCCACTTT. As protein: CASSERPGHNSPLHF.

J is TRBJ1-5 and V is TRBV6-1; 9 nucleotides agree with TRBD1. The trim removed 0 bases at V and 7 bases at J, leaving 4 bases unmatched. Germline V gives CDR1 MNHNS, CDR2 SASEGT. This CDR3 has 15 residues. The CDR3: CASSEAGQGFQPQHF. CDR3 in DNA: TGTGCCAGCAGTGAAGCGGGACAGGGCTTCCAGCCCCAGCATTTT.

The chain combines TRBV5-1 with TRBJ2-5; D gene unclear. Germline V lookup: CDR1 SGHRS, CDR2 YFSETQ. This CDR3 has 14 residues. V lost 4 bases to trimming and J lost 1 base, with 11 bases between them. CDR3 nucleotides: TGCGCCAGCAGCCCCCAAGGTATCCAAGAGACCCAGTACTTC. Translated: CASSPQGIQETQYF.

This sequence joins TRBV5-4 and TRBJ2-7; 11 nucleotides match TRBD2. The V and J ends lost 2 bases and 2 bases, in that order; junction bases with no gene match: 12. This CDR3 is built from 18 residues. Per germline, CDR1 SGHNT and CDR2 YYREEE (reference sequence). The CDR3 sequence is CASSFGLLAGGKTYEQYF. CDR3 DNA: TGTGCCAGCAGCTTCGGGCTCTTAGCGGGAGGGAAGACCTACGAGCAGTACTTC.

The CDR3 loop reads CASSQDEGWASPLHF. The CDR3 nucleotides are TGTGCCAGCAGCCAAGATGAGGGGTGGGCTTCACCCCTCCACTTT. The J gene is TRBJ1-6, the V gene TRBV3-1 (or the pseudogene TRBV3-2), with D possibly TRBD1 on 5 matching bases. This CDR3 is 15 amino acids long. V lost 0 bases and J 9 bases, leaving 12 bases between the germline ends. The V gene's germline CDR1 is LGHDT and CDR2 YNNKEL (reference sequence).

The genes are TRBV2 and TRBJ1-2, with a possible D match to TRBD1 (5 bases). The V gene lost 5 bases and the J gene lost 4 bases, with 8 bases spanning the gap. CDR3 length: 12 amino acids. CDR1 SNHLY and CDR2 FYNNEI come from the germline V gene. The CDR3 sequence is CASSQGGYGYTF. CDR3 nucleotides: TGTGCCAGCAGTCAGGGAGGCTATGGCTACACCTTC.

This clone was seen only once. In DNA form, the CDR3 reads TGTGCCAGCAGTTCATCGGACGGCCTTAATGAAAAACTGTTTTTT. Translating gives CASSSSDGLNEKLFF. This rearrangement joins TRBV28 to TRBJ1-4, with no clear D. Germline assignment: CDR1 MDHEN and CDR2 SYDVKM. V lost 4 bases and J lost 4, with 13 bases in between. The CDR3 totals 15 residues.

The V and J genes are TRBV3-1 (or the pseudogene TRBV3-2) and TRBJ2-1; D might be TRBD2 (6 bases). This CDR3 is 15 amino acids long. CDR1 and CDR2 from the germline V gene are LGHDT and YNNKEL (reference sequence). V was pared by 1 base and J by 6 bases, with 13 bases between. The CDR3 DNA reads TGTGCCAGCAGCCAAGTACTAGCCAGTCCCAATGAGCAGTTCTTC. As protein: CASSQVLASPNEQFF.

The CDR3 DNA reads as TGTGCCAGCAACCCTAGCGGGGTCCAGGATACGCAGTATTTT. Its translation is CASNPSGVQDTQYF. The rearrangement links TRBV2 to TRBJ2-3; 9 bases match TRBD2. The CDR3 has 14 residues. The V gene's germline CDR1 is SNHLY and CDR2 FYNNEI. V dropped 7 bases and J dropped 6; count of bases not matched to a gene: 8. Full variable domain (missing parts from reference TRBV2 and TRBJ2-3): EPEVTQTPSHQVTQMGQEVILRCVPISNHLYFYWYRQILGQKVEFLVSFYNNEISEKSEIFDDQFSVERPDGSNFTLKIRSTKLEDSAMYFCASNPSGVQDTQYFGPGTRLTVL.